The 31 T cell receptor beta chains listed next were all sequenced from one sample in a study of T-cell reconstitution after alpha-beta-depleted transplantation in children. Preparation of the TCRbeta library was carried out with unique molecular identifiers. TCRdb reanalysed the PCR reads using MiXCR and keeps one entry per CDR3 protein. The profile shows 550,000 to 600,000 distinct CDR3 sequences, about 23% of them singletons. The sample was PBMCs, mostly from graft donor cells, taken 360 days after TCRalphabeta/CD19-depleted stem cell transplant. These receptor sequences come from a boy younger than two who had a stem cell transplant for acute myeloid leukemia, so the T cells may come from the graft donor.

CDR3 residues: CASSRWGGAIYTQYF. CDR3 bases: TGTGCCAGCAGCCGTTGGGGGGGGGCCATATATACGCAGTATTTT. The chain employs TRBV5-8 and TRBJ2-3; possible D gene TRBD2, 7 bases. The length of the CDR3 is 15 residues. CDR1 and CDR2 (germline): SGHTS, YDEGEE. With 4 bases removed from V and 7 bases from J, the gap between germline ends came to 19 bases.

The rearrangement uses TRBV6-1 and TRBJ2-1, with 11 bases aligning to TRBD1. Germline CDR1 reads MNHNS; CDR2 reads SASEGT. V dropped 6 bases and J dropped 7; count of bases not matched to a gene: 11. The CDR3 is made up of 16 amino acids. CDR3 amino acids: CASSFTGTGGLNEQFF. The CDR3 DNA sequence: TGTGCCAGCAGCTTCACCGGGACAGGGGGATTAAATGAGCAGTTCTTC.

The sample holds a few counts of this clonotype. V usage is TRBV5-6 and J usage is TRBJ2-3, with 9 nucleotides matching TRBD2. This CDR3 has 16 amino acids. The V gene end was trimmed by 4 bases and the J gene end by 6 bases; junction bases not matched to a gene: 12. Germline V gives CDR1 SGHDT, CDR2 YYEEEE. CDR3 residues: CASSRLPGGGADTQYF. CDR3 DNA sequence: TGTGCCAGCAGCCGACTACCGGGCGGGGGGGCGGATACGCAGTATTTT.

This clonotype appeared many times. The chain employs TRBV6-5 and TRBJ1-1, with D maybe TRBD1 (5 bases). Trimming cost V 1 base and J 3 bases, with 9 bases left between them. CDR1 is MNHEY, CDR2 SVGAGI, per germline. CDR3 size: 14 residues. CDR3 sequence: CASSYWGGDTEAFF. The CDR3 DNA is TGTGCCAGCAGTTACTGGGGGGGGGACACTGAAGCTTTCTTT.

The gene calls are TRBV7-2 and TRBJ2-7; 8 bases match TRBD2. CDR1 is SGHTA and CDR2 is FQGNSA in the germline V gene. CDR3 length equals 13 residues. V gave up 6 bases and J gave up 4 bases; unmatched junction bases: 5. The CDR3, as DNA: TGTGCCAGCAGGATTAGCGGGACTTACGAGCAGTACTTC. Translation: CASRISGTYEQYF.

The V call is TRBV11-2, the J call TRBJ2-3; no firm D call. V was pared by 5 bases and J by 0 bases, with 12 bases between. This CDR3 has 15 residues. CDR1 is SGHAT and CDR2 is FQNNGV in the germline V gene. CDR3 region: CASSEDWSSTDTQYF. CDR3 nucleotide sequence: TGTGCCAGCAGCGAGGATTGGAGTAGCACAGATACGCAGTATTTT.

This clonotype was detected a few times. CDR3 sequence reads: CASSSPGTPLLTGELFF. In nucleotides, the CDR3 is TGTGCCAGCAGCTCACCCGGGACCCCCTTACTCACCGGGGAGCTGTTTTTT. V usage is TRBV5-5 and J usage is TRBJ2-2, with D possibly being TRBD1 or TRBD2 (5 bases each). Germline CDR1 is SGHKS and CDR2 is YYEKEE (reference sequence). The CDR3 loop spans 17 amino acids. V was cut by 3 bases and J by 4 bases, with 19 bases left in between.

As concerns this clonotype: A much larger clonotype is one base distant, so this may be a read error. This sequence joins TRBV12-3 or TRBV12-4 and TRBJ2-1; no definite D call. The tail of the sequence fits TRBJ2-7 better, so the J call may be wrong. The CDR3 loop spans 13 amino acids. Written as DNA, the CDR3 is TGTGCCAGCAGTTCCACAACCTACAATGAGCAGTACTTC. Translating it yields CASSSTTYNEQYF.

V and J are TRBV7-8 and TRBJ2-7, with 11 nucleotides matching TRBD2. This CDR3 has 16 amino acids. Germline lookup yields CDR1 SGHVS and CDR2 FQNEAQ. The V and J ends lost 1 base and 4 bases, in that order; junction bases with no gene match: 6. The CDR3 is CASSLVPTSGGYEQYF. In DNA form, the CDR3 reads TGTGCCAGCAGCTTAGTCCCCACTAGCGGGGGTTACGAGCAGTACTTC.

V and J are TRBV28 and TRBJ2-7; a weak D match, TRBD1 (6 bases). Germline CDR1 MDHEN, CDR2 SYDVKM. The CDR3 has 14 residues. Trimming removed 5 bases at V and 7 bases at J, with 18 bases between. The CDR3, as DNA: TGTGCCAGCAGTCTCACAGGGCCCGCTGGGGAGCAGTACGTC. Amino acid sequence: CASSLTGPAGEQYV.

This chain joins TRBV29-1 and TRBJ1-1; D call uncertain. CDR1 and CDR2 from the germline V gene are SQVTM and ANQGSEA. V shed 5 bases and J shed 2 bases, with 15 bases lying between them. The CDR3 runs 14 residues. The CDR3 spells CSVTTRAINTEAFF. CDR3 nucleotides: TGCAGCGTTACGACAAGGGCGATAAACACTGAAGCTTTCTTT.

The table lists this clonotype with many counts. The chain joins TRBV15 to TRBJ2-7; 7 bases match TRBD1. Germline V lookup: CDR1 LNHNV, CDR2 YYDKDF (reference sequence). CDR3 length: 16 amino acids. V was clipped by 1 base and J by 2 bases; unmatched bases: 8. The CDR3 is CATSRGRDRRAYEQYV. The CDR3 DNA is TGTGCCACCAGCAGAGGACGGGACAGACGGGCCTACGAGCAGTACGTC.

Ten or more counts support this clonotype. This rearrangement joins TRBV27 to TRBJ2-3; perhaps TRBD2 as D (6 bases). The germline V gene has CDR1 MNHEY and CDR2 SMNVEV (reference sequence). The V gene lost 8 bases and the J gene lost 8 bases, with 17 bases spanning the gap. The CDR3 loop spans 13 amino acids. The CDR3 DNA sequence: TGTGCCAGCTGCGCGGGAAGCGACCCTACGCAGTATTTT. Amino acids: CASCAGSDPTQYF.

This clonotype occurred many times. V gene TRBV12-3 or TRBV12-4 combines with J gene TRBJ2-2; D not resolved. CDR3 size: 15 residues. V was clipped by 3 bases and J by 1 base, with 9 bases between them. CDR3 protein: CASSLVLMNTGELFF. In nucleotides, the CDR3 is TGTGCCAGCAGTTTGGTCCTTATGAACACCGGGGAGCTGTTTTTT.

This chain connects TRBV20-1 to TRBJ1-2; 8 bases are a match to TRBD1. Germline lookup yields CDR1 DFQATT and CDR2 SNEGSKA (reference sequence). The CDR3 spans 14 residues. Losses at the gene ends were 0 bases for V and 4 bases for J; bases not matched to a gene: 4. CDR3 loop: CSAREQGEVYGYTF. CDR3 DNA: TGCAGTGCTAGAGAACAGGGGGAAGTCTATGGCTACACCTTC.

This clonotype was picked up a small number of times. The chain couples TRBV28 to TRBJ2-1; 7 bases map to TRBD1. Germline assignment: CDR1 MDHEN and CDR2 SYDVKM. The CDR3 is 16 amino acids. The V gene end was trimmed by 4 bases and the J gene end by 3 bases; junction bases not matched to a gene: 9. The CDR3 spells CASSSTGQWGYNEQFF. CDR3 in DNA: TGTGCCAGCAGTTCCACGGGACAGTGGGGCTACAATGAGCAGTTCTTC.

The CDR3 here is CASSAGRGLGNTIYF. The CDR3 DNA is TGTGCCAGCAGCGCCGGTCGGGGCCTTGGAAACACCATATATTTT. The chain has TRBV12-3 or TRBV12-4 and TRBJ1-3; a possible D gene is TRBD1 (5 bases). Trimming stripped 6 bases from V and 3 bases from J, with 15 bases between. CDR3 length: 15 amino acids.

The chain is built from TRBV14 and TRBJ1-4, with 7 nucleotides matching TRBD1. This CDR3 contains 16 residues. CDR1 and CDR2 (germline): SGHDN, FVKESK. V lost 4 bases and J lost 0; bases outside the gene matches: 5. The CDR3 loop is CASSPDRKSTNEKLFF. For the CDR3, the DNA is TGTGCCAGCAGCCCGGACAGGAAATCAACTAATGAAAAACTGTTTTTT. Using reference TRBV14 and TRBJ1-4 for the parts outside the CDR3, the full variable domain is EAGVTQFPSHSVIEKGQTVTLRCDPISGHDNLYWYRRVMGKEIKFLLHFVKESKQDESGMPNNRFLAERTGGTYSTLKVQPAELEDSGVYFCASSPDRKSTNEKLFFGSGTQLSVL.

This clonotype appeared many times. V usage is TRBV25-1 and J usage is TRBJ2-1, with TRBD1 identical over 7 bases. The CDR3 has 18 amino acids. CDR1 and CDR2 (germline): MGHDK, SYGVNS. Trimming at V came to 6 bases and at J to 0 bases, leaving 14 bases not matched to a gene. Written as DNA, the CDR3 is TGTGCCAGCAGCGCCTCTCAAGGGGGCCCAAGCTCCTACAATGAGCAGTTCTTC. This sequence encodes CASSASQGGPSSYNEQFF.

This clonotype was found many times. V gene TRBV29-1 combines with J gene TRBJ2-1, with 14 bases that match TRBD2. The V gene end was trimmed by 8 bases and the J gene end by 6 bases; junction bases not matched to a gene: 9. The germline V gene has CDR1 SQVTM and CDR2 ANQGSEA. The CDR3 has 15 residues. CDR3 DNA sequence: TGCAGCTCCCGACGGACTAGCGGGGGGCCCAATGAGCAGTTCTTC. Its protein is CSSRRTSGGPNEQFF.

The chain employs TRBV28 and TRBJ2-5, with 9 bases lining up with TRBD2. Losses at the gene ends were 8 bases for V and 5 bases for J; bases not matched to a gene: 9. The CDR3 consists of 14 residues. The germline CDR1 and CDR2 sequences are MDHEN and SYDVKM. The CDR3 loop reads CASCGGGLAETQYF. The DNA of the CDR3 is TGTGCCAGCTGCGGGGGGGGGCTCGCCGAGACCCAGTACTTC. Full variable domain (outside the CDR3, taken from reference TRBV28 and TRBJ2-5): DVKVTQSSRYLVKRTGEKVFLECVQDMDHENMFWYRQDPGLGLRLIYFSYDVKMKEKGDIPEGYSVSREKKERFSLILESASTNQTSMYLCASCGGGLAETQYFGPGTRLLVL.

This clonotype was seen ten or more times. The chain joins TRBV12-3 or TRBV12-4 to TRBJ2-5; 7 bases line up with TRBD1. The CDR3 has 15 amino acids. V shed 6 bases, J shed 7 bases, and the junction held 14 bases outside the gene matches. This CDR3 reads CASSPRQTGSLTQYF. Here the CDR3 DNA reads TGTGCCAGCAGCCCTCGACAGACAGGGTCCCTGACCCAGTACTTC.

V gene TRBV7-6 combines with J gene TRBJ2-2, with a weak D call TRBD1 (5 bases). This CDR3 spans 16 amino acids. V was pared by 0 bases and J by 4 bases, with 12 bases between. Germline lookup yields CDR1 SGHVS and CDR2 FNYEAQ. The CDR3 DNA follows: TGTGCCAGCAGCTTAGCAGGGGATGGTGGCACCGGGGAGCTGTTTTTT. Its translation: CASSLAGDGGTGELFF.

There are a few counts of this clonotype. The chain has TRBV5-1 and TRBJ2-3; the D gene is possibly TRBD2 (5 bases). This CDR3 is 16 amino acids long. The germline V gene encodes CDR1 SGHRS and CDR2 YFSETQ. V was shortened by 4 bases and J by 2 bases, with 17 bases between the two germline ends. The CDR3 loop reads CASSIRQEGDTDTQYF. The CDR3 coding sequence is TGCGCCAGCAGCATACGGCAAGAGGGTGACACAGATACGCAGTATTTT.

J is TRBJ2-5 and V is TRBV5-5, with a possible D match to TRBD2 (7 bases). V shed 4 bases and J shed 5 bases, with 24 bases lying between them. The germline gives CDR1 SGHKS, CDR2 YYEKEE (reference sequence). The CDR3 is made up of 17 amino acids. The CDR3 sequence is CASSPGVVRGGAETQYF. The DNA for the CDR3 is TGTGCCAGCAGCCCCGGGGTGGTAAGGGGGGGCGCGGAGACCCAGTACTTC. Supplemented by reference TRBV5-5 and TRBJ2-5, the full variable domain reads DAGVTQSPTHLIKTRGQQVTLRCSPISGHKSVSWYQQVLGQGPQFIFQYYEKEERGRGNFPDRFSARQFPNYSSELNVNALLLGDSALYLCASSPGVVRGGAETQYFGPGTRLLVL.

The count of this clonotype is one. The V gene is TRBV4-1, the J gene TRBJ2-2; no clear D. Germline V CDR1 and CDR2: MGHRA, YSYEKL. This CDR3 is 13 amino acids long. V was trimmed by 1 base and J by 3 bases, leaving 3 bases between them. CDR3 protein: CASSQAYTGELFF. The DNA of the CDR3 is TGCGCCAGCAGCCAAGCGTACACCGGGGAGCTGTTTTTT.

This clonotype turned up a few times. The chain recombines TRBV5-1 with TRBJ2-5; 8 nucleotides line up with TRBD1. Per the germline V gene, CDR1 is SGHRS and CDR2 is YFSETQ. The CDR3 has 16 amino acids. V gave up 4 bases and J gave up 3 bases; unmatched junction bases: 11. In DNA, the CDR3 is TGCGCCAGCAGCCCTTCTGGCAGGGGGCGGGAAGAGACCCAGTACTTC. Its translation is CASSPSGRGREETQYF.

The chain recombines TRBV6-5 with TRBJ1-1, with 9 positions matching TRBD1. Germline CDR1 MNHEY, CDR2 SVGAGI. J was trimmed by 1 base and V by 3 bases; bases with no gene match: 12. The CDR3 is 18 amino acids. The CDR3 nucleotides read TGTGCCAGCAGTTATGCTCTGGGGACAGGGAGGGAGAACACTGAAGCTTTCTTT. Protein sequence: CASSYALGTGRENTEAFF.

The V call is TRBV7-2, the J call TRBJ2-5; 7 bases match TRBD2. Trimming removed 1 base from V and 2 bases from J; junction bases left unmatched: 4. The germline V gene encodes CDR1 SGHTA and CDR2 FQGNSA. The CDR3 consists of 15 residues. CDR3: CASSLGGGKQETQYF. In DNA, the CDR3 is TGTGCCAGCAGCTTAGGGGGGGGGAAACAAGAGACCCAGTACTTC.

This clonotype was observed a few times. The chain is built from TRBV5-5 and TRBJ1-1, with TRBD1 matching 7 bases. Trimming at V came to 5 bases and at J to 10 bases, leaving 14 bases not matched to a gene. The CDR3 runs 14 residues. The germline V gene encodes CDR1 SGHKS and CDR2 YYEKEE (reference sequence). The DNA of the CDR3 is TGTGCCAGCAGTCCCGGACAGGCCCCGGCGGGAGCTTTCTTT. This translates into CASSPGQAPAGAFF.

The CDR3 sequence is CASLPHSRGANYGYTF. CDR3 in DNA: TGTGCCAGCCTACCCCACTCCAGGGGAGCTAACTATGGCTACACCTTC. This chain connects TRBV7-9 to TRBJ1-2; D may be TRBD1 (6 bases). The V gene lost 8 bases and the J gene lost 0 bases, with 19 bases spanning the gap. The CDR3 length is 16 residues. Germline lookup yields CDR1 SEHNR and CDR2 FQNEAQ (reference sequence).